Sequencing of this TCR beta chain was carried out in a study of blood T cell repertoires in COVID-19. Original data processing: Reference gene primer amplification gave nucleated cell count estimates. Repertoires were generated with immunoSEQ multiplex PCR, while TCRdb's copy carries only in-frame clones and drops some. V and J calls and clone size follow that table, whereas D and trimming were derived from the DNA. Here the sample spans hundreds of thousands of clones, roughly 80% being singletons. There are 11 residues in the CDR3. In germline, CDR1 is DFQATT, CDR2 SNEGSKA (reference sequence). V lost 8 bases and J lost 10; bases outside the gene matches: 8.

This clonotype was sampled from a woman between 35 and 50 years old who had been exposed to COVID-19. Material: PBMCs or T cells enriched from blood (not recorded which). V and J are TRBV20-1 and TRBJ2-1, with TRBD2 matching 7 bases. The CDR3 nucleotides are TGCAGTTTTTACAACGGGGGGGAGCAGTTCTTC. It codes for CSFYNGGEQFF.